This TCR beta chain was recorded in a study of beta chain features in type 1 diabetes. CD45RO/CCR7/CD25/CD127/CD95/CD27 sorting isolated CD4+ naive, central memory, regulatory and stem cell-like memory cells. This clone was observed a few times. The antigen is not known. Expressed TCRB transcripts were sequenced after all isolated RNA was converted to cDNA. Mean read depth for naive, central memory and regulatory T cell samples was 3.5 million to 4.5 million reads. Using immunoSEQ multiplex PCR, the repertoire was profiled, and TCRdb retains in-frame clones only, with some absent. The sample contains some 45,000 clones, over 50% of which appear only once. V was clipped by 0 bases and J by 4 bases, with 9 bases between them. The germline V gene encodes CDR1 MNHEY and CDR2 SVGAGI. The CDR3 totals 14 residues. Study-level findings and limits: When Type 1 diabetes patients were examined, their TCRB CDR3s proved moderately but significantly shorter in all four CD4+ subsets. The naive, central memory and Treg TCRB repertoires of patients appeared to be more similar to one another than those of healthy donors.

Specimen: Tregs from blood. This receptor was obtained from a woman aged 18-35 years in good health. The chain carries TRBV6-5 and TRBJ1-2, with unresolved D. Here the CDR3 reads CASSYSAELYGYTF. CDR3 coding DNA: TGTGCCAGCAGTTACTCGGCGGAGCTCTATGGCTACACCTTC.